This TCR beta chain was found in a study of radiation and T cells in renal cell carcinoma. The assay was immunoSEQ multiplex PCR, and TCRdb's table has in-frame clones only and misses some. The profile shows some 150,000 clones, 75% to 90% of them singletons. Remarks on this clone: What it recognizes is unknown.

This sample's time point: blood 4 weeks post-SBRT, at nephrectomy. The sample's treatment: 15 Gy SBRT to primary tumor, nephrectomy 4 weeks later. Nephrectomy followed 15 Gy stereotactic body radiation by 4 weeks. Blood was sampled at baseline, 2 weeks and 4 weeks after SBRT. The tumor was a clear cell renal cell carcinoma. The V gene's germline CDR1 is WNHNN and CDR2 SYGVQD (reference sequence). The CDR3 is 13 amino acids. Trimming pared 5 bases from V and 7 bases from J, leaving 11 bases between. Regarding the study as a whole: Top tumor clonotypes rose in blood 2 weeks post-radiation, then contracted.

Sequencing was performed on blood, taken from a patient whose treatment included radiotherapy and nephrectomy. This TCR came from a woman in her fifties or sixties with renal cell carcinoma. The J gene is TRBJ2-2, the V gene TRBV10-1; D uncertain. CDR3 sequence (DNA): TGCGCCAGCAGTCACCAAGCAGACGGGGAGCTGTTTTTT. Its protein product is CASSHQADGELFF.